The rows below give T cell receptor beta chains drawn from one sample of a study of blood T cells in healthy people across ages. MiXCR, run by TCRdb on the 5' RACE reads, gives a single entry per CDR3 protein. There are roughly 2 million distinct CDR3 sequences in the sample; 49% occur only once, and over 2% lies in the top ten. The sample was blood. The source of these receptors is a woman aged 40 to 49 in good health. CDR3s include the opening cysteine and the closing phenylalanine or tryptophan. The D gene is left open where the match is weak. Clone size is stated in some rows and not others, as once, few, many or a class when expanded.

J: TRBJ2-3
V: TRBV20-1
D: TRBD1
size: many
DNA: TGCAGTGCAACCCGGACAGGGATTAGTCAAGATACGCAGTATTTT
CDR3: CSATRTGISQDTQYF

J: TRBJ1-2
V: TRBV7-9
D: TRBD1
size: -
DNA: TGTGCCAGCAGCTCATTGCTTGGACAGGGAGATGGCTACACCTTC
CDR3: CASSSLLGQGDGYTF

J: TRBJ2-3
V: TRBV27
D: -
size: -
DNA: TGTGCCAGCAGTTTTTTCGGGGGCGGCGGCACAGATACGCAGTATTTT
CDR3: CASSFFGGGGTDTQYF

J: TRBJ1-4
V: TRBV5-1
D: -
size: -
DNA: TGCGCCAGCAGCTTGGTTGACATAAAAACCGAAAAACTGTTTTTT
CDR3: CASSLVDIKTEKLFF

J: TRBJ2-7
V: TRBV15
D: -
size: -
DNA: TGTGCCACCGGGACTCTATCCAAATACGAGCAGTACTTC
CDR3: CATGTLSKYEQYF

J: TRBJ2-5
V: TRBV29-1
D: TRBD1
size: few
DNA: TGCAGCGTTCATCCCGGGACAGTAGAAGAGACCCAGTACTTC
CDR3: CSVHPGTVEETQYF

J: TRBJ2-7
V: TRBV6-6
D: -
size: -
DNA: TGTGCCAGCAGTTACCTACCTCGGAACGAGCAGTACTTC
CDR3: CASSYLPRNEQYF

J: TRBJ2-7
V: TRBV6-2/TRBV6-3
D: -
size: -
DNA: TGTGCCAGCACGGATCCCAAACCGGGACGACAGTGGGAGCAGTACTTC
CDR3: CASTDPKPGRQWEQYF

J: TRBJ2-1
V: TRBV10-3
D: TRBD1
size: many
DNA: TGTGCCATCAGTGACCTGGGACAGGGATCCTACAATGAGCAGTTCTTC
CDR3: CAISDLGQGSYNEQFF

J: TRBJ2-1
V: TRBV11-2
D: -
size: -
DNA: TGTGCCAGCAGCTTAAGCATCGCGGGGACCTGGTCCTACAATGAGCAGTTCTTC
CDR3: CASSLSIAGTWSYNEQFF

J: TRBJ1-2
V: TRBV12-3/TRBV12-4
D: -
size: -
DNA: TGTGCCAGCAGTTTAGCCGGGGGTCGGACAGCTCCTAACTATGGCTACACCTTC
CDR3: CASSLAGGRTAPNYGYTF